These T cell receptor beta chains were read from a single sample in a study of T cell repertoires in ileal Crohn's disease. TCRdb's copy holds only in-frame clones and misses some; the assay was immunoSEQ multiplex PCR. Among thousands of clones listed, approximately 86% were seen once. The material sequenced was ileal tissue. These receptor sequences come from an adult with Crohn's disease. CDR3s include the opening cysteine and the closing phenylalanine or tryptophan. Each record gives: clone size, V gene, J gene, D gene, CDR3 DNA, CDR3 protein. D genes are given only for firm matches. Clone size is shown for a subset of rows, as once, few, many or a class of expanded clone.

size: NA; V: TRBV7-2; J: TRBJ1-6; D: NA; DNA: TGTGCCAGCACCCTACGGGGGGCCTTAGGATCACCCCTCCACTTT; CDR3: CASTLRGALGSPLHF
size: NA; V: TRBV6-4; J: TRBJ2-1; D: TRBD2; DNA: TGTGCCAGCAGTGTTAGCGGGTCCTACAATGAGCAGTTCTTC; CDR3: CASSVSGSYNEQFF
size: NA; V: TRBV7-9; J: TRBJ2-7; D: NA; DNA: TGTGCCAGCAGGGGGCAGGGCTACGAGCAGTACTTC; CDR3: CASRGQGYEQYF
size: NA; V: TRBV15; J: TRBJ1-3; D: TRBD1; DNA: TGTGCCACCAGCAGATCACCGACAGGGGGCGACCTATCTGGAAACACCATATATTTT; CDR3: CATSRSPTGGDLSGNTIYF
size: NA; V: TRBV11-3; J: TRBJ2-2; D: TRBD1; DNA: TGTGCCAGCAGCGGGACAGGGGTCGGCGGGGAGCTGTTTTTT; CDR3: CASSGTGVGGELFF
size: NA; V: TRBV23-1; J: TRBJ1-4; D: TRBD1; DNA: TGCGCCAGCAGTCAATCTATGGCGTACGGGACAGCAAATGAAAAACTGTTTTTT; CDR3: CASSQSMAYGTANEKLFF
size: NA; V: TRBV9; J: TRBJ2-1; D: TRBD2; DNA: TGTGCCAGCACCCGGACTAGCGGGAAGAATGAGCAGTTCTTC; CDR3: CASTRTSGKNEQFF
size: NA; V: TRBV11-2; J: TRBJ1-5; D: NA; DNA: TGTGCCAGCAGCGCCGGTCTCAATCAGCCCCAGCATTTT; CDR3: CASSAGLNQPQHF
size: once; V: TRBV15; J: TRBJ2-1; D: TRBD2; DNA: TGTGCCACCAGCAGAGGGATGATAGCGGGAGGGCCTAGTAATGAGCAGTTCTTC; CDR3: CATSRGMIAGGPSNEQFF
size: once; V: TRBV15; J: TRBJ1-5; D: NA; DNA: TGTGCCACCAGTGGCAGGCTGGAACAGCCCCAGCATTTT; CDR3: CATSGRLEQPQHF
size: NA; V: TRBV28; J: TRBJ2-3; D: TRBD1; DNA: TGTGCCAGCAGCATTTATCAGGGGGCCGATTATACGCAGTATTTT; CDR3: CASSIYQGADYTQYF
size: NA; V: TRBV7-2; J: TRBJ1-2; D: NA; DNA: TGTGCCAGCAGCTTCGAGGGCTATGGCTACACCTTC; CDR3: CASSFEGYGYTF
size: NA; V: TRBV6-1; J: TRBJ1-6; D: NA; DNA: TGTGCCAGCAGTGAGGGCCCAGAGAATTCACCCCTCCACTTT; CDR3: CASSEGPENSPLHF
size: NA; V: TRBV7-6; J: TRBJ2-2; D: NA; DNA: TGTGCCAGCAGCTTTGAGATTAGTCGGGGTCCGGAGCTGTTTTTT; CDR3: CASSFEISRGPELFF
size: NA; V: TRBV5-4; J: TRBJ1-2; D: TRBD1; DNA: TGTGCCAGCAGCCTCCTGGACAGGGAAAACTATGGCTACACCTTC; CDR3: CASSLLDRENYGYTF
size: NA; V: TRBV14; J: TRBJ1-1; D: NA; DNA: TGTGCCAGCAGCCAACGGAACACTGAAGCTTTCTTT; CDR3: CASSQRNTEAFF
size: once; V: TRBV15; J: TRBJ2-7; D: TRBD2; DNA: TGTGCCACCAGCGGTGGACTAGCGGGAAGGGAGCAGTACTTC; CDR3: CATSGGLAGREQYF
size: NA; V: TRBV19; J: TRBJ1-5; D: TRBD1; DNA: TGTGCCAGTAGTATAACCCGTGCAGGGGGAAATCAGCCCCAGCATTTT; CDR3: CASSITRAGGNQPQHF
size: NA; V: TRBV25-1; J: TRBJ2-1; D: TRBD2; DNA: TGTGCCAGCAGTGCAGCGGGAGAAACCGCTTACAATGAGCAGTTCTTC; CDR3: CASSAAGETAYNEQFF
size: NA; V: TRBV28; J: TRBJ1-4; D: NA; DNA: TGTGCCAGCAGTTTACCAACCCCACTAGGGGAAAAACTGTTTTTT; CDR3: CASSLPTPLGEKLFF
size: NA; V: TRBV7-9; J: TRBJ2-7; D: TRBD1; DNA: TGTGCCAGCAGCTTTCAGGGACAGGGGAACTACGAGCAGTACTTC; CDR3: CASSFQGQGNYEQYF
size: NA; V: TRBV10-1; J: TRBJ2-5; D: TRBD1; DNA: TGCGCCAGCAGTGAGGAGGACAGGGGGTTACGTGAGACCCAGTACTTC; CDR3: CASSEEDRGLRETQYF
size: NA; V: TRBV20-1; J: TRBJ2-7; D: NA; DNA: TGCAGTGCCCGCTCCGCACGGGAGCAGTACTTC; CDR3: CSARSAREQYF
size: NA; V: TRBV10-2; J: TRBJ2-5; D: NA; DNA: TGCGCCAGCAGTGAGGCGGAAACGGGAACCCAGTACTTC; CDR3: CASSEAETGTQYF
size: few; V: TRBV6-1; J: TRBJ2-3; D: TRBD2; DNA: TGTGCCAGCAGTGAAAAAACTAGCGGCGCAGATACGCAGTATTTT; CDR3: CASSEKTSGADTQYF
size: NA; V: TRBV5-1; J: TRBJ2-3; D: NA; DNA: TGCGCCAGCAGCTTGGCTCCCCCAGATACGCAGTATTTT; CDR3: CASSLAPPDTQYF
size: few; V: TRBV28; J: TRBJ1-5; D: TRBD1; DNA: TGTGCCAGCAGTTTGGGACAGGGGCCGCGTCAGCCCCAGCATTTT; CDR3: CASSLGQGPRQPQHF
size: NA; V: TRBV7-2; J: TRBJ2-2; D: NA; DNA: TGTGCCAGCAGCCGTATGCCCGGGAGTGTATTTACCGGGGAGCTGTTTTTT; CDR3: CASSRMPGSVFTGELFF
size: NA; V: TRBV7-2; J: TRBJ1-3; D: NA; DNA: TGTGCCAGCAGCTTAGAGCCGATGAGCTCTGGAAACACCATATATTTT; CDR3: CASSLEPMSSGNTIYF
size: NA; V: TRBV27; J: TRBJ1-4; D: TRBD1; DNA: TGTGCCAGCAGTCTACAGGGGTTCAATGAAAAACTGTTTTTT; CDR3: CASSLQGFNEKLFF
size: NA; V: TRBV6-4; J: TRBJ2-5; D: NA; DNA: TGTGCCAGCAGTAAGATACAGGGACCGGGCCGAGAGGAGACCCAGTACTTC; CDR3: CASSKIQGPGREETQYF
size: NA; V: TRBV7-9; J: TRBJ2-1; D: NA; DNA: TGTGCCAGCAAACAGGGATCGGGCAATGAGCAGTTCTTC; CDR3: CASKQGSGNEQFF
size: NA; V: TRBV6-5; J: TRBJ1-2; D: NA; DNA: TGTGCCAGCAGTTACGAGGGGGGGTCAGGCTACACCTTC; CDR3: CASSYEGGSGYTF
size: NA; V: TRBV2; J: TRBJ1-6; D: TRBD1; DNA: TGTGCCAGCAGGGGGACAGGGGCTAATTCACCCCTCCACTTT; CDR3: CASRGTGANSPLHF
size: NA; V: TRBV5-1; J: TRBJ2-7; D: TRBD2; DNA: TGCGCCAGCAGCTTCTGGACTAGCGGGAGCGACGGCGCCCTCTACGAGCAGTACTTC; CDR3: CASSFWTSGSDGALYEQYF
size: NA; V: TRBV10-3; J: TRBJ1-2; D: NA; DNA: TGTGCCATCAGTGACTCTGTATTCAGGCTCTATGGCTACACCTTC; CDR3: CAISDSVFRLYGYTF
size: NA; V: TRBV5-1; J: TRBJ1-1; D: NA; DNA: TGCGCCAGCAGTGCACAGCACATGAACACTGAAGCTTTCTTT; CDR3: CASSAQHMNTEAFF
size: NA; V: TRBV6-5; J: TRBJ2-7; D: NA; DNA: TGTGCCAGCAGCCTACTGGGGGGGCGCGAGCAGTACTTC; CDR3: CASSLLGGREQYF
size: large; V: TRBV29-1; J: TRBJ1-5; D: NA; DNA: TGCAGCGGTAAGAGGGTCTTCCATCAGCCCCAGCATTTT; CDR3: CSGKRVFHQPQHF
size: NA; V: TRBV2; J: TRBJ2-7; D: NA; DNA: TGTGCCAGCAGCGAAGACAGGTTAAGCTCCTACGAGCAGTACTTC; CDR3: CASSEDRLSSYEQYF
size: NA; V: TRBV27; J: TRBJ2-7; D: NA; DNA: TGTGCCAGCAGTTTATTAAGGGGATACGAGCAGTACTTC; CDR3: CASSLLRGYEQYF
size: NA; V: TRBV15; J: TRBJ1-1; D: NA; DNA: TGTGCCACCAGCAGAGGCGGTGGCACTGAAGCTTTCTTT; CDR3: CATSRGGGTEAFF
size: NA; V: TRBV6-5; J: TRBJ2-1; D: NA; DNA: TGTGCCAGCAGTTGGTCAGGTTACAATGAGCAGTTCTTC; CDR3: CASSWSGYNEQFF
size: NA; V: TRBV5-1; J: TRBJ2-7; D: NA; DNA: TGCGCCAGCAGCTTGTCAGGCTTGTCCTACGAGCAGTACTTC; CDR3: CASSLSGLSYEQYF
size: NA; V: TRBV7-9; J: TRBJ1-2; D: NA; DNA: TGTGCCAGCAGCTTCCGTTCGGATGGCTACACCTTC; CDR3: CASSFRSDGYTF
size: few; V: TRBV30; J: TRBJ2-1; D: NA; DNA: TGTGCCTGGAGTGGGCTAGCTCCCACACGCAATGAGCAGTTCTTC; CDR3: CAWSGLAPTRNEQFF
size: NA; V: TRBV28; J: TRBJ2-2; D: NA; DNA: TGTGCCAGCAGTTTCATCCCAGGGGTTGACACCGGGGAGCTGTTTTTT; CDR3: CASSFIPGVDTGELFF
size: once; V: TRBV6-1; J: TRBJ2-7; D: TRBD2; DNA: TGTGCCAGCACTCAAGAAGCGGGAGGCGCTTACGAGCAGTACTTC; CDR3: CASTQEAGGAYEQYF
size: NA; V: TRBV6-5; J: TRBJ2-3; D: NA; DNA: TGTGCCAGCAGTTACTCGACAGTGTGGACAGATACGCAGTATTTT; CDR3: CASSYSTVWTDTQYF
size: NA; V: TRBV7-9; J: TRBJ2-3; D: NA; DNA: TGTGCCAGCAGCTTATTTGGCGGGGATAACACAGATACGCAGTATTTT; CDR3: CASSLFGGDNTDTQYF
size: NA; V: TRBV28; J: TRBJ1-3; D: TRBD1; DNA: TGTGCCAGCAGTGTAGCCGGGACAGGGAGTTACGCCGGAAACACCATATATTTT; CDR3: CASSVAGTGSYAGNTIYF
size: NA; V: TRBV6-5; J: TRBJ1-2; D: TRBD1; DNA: TGTGCCAGCAGTAGACAGACAGGGGGAGGCTATGGCTACACCTTC; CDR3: CASSRQTGGGYGYTF
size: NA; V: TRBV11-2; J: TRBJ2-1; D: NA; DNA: TGTGCCAGCAGCTTACTTAGCGGACGTAGCTCCTACAATGAGCAGTTCTTC; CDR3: CASSLLSGRSSYNEQFF